This T cell receptor (beta chain) was captured by sequencing in a study of cytomegalovirus exposure and HLA in healthy donors. Study-wide results and caveats: Most TCR sequences showed up rarely, but some public TCRs showed up in many donors.

Regarding this clone: The antigen is undetermined.

The CDR3 covers 17 residues. Germline-derived CDR1 and CDR2 are LNHDA and SQIVND (reference sequence). V trimming: 4 bases; J trimming: 2 bases; junction bases outside the gene matches: 11. Clones were read by immunoSEQ multiplex PCR, and TCRdb kept only the in-frame ones, dropping some. The sample has approximately 160,000 clones, about 86% seen once. Sequencing was carried out using PBMCs. The chain couples TRBV19 to TRBJ1-5; the match to TRBD1 covers 7 bases. This TCR was sampled from a woman in her 30s in good health and CMV-seronegative. The CDR3 nucleotides read TGTGCCAGTAGTACCCTGCAGGGGGGGCTGGGCAATCAGCCCCAGCATTTT. Protein product: CASSTLQGGLGNQPQHF.